In this sample, the clone carrying this T cell receptor beta chain turned up a few times. The sample is drawn from a study of T cell changes during pregnancy in multiple sclerosis. The ends were cut back, 3 bases at V and 0 bases at J, with 11 bases in the middle. This CDR3 has 14 amino acids. CDR1 is SQVTM, CDR2 ANQGSEA, per germline. The protocol was immunoSEQ multiplex PCR, while the TCRdb copy is restricted to in-frame clones and leaves out a portion. The sample gives 65,000 to 80,000 clones, about 92% of which show up once; 0.2% to 0.25% is in the top ten. This material consisted of CD4+ T cells from peripheral blood mononuclear cells, taken before pregnancy. This rearrangement joins TRBV29-1 to TRBJ1-1; D perhaps matches TRBD1 (6 bases). This receptor was obtained from a female donor with multiple sclerosis, enrolled in a pregnancy study. DNA for the CDR3: TGCAGCGTTGAGGACAGAACCATGAACACTGAAGCTTTCTTT. Its translation: CSVEDRTMNTEAFF.